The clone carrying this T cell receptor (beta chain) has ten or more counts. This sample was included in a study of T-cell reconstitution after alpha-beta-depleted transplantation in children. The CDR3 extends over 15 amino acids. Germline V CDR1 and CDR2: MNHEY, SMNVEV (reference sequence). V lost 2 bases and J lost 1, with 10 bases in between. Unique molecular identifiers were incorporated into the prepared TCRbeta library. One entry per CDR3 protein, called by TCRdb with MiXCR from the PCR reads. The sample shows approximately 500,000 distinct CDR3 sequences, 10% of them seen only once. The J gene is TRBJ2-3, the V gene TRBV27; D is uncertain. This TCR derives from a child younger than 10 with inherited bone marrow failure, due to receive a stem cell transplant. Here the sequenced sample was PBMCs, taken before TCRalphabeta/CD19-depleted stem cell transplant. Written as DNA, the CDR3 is TGTGCCAGCAGTTTAGGTGTGGACGGCACAGATACGCAGTATTTT. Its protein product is CASSLGVDGTDTQYF.